This passage covers 12 T cell receptor beta chains from one sample sequenced in a study of shared clonotypes between healthy human individuals. Sequenced by immunoSEQ multiplex PCR; TCRdb stores in-frame clones only, minus some. The sample yields about 1 million clones, approximately 68% seen once. Sequencing was performed on memory CD4+ T cells sorted from blood. Sample subset: CD45RA-negative fraction. Every receptor here comes from a man between 18 and 29 years old in good health.

The V call is TRBV5-4, the J call TRBJ1-6, with D hard to call. Germline values: CDR1 SGHNT, CDR2 YYREEE (reference sequence). V was cut by 0 bases and J by 0 bases, with 4 bases left in between. This CDR3 spans 15 amino acids. CDR3 amino acids: CASSLGRSYNSPLHF. The CDR3 DNA reads as TGTGCCAGCAGCTTGGGACGCTCCTATAATTCACCCCTCCACTTT.

The CDR3 sequence: CASSGTTAGNTIYF. The CDR3 region has the DNA TGTGCCAGCAGTGGGACAACTGCTGGAAACACCATATATTTT. The chain recombines TRBV28 with TRBJ1-3; D perhaps matches TRBD1 (6 bases). V shed 5 bases and J shed 2 bases, with 10 bases lying between them. The CDR3 runs to 14 residues. Germline-derived CDR1 and CDR2 are MDHEN and SYDVKM.

The gene calls are TRBV5-1 and TRBJ1-2, with 7 nucleotides matching TRBD1. CDR1 and CDR2 from the germline V gene are SGHRS and YFSETQ. The J segment lost 4 bases and the V segment lost 5 bases, leaving 11 bases of the junction unmatched. The CDR3 sequence is 15 residues long. In DNA form, the CDR3 reads TGCGCCAGCAGGCTCGGACAGGAGAAATCCTATGGCTACACCTTC. Protein: CASRLGQEKSYGYTF.

V usage is TRBV2 and J usage is TRBJ1-5; the D gene is possibly TRBD1 (5 bases). V shed 8 bases and J shed 6 bases, with 14 bases lying between them. This CDR3 is 13 amino acids long. Per the germline V gene, CDR1 is SNHLY and CDR2 is FYNNEI. DNA of the CDR3: TGTGCCAGCCAGGACATACGGGGTCAGCCCCAGCATTTT. It yields the protein CASQDIRGQPQHF.

This clone was seen a few times. The chain has TRBV29-1 and TRBJ1-1, with 8 bases identical to TRBD1. The trim removed 7 bases at V and 7 bases at J, leaving 5 bases unmatched. In germline, CDR1 is SQVTM, CDR2 ANQGSEA. The CDR3 totals 11 residues. Written as DNA, the CDR3 is TGCAGCGGCCGACAGGGGAATGAAGCTTTCTTT. It specifies CSGRQGNEAFF.

V usage is TRBV5-1 and J usage is TRBJ1-6; D uncertain. Germline-derived CDR1 and CDR2 are SGHRS and YFSETQ. Trimming removed 4 bases from V and 5 bases from J, with 16 bases in between. This CDR3 region has 16 residues. CDR3 nucleotide sequence: TGCGCCAGCAGCCTAGAGGGTAGGGTGGATAATTCACCCCTCCACTTT. Its translation: CASSLEGRVDNSPLHF.

This clone has just one count. The chain joins TRBV23-1 to TRBJ1-6; TRBD1 might be the D (6 bases). TRBV23-1 carries the ORF label, with uncertain function. The ends were cut back, 3 bases at V and 0 bases at J, with 21 bases in the middle. The CDR3 is 20 amino acids. CDR3 sequence: CASSHLRTDLFSSYNSPLHF. The CDR3 coding sequence is TGCGCCAGCAGTCATTTAAGGACAGACCTTTTCAGCTCCTATAATTCACCCCTCCACTTT.

The chain combines TRBV27 with TRBJ2-1, with 7 bases that match TRBD1. CDR3 length: 13 amino acids. The V gene's germline CDR1 is MNHEY and CDR2 SMNVEV (reference sequence). V lost 6 bases, J lost 2 bases, and 1 base stayed unmatched. CDR3 sequence: CASRGQAYNEQFF. As DNA, the CDR3 is TGTGCCAGCAGAGGACAGGCCTACAATGAGCAGTTCTTC.

As to this clone: Other DNA sequences in this specimen translate into the identical CDR3. The chain couples TRBV5-4 to TRBJ2-5; no firm D call. V shed 0 bases and J shed 2 bases, with 8 bases lying between them. The germline CDR1 and CDR2 sequences are SGHNT and YYREEE (reference sequence). This CDR3 comprises 14 residues. CDR3 in amino acids: CASSLGLVQETQYF. CDR3 sequence (DNA): TGTGCCAGCAGCTTGGGGCTAGTTCAAGAGACCCAGTACTTC.

The chain joins TRBV4-2 to TRBJ1-1; 8 bases are a match to TRBD1. CDR1 and CDR2 (germline): LGHNA, YNFKEQ. The ends lost 1 base at V and 1 base at J; junction bases unmatched: 2. This CDR3 is built from 15 residues. This chain's CDR3 is CASSQGQGANTEAFF. CDR3 sequence (DNA): TGTGCCAGCAGCCAAGGCCAGGGGGCGAACACTGAAGCTTTCTTT.

The chain uses TRBV4-3 and TRBJ1-1; D not certain. This CDR3 has 16 residues. Germline V lookup: CDR1 LGHNA, CDR2 YSLEER. V lost 0 bases and J lost 4, with 15 bases in between. The CDR3: CASSQDRLGSGTEAFF. The CDR3 DNA reads TGCGCCAGCAGCCAAGATCGACTGGGCTCGGGCACTGAAGCTTTCTTT.

The chain couples TRBV4-3 to TRBJ1-3; D is undetermined. CDR1 is LGHNA, CDR2 YSLEER, per germline. The germline V and J ends were trimmed by 2 bases and 4 bases, with 12 bases remaining between them. The CDR3 is made up of 15 amino acids. The CDR3 region has the DNA TGCGCCAGCAGCCAACTAGAGAAGCCGGGAAACACCATATATTTT. Its translation is CASSQLEKPGNTIYF.